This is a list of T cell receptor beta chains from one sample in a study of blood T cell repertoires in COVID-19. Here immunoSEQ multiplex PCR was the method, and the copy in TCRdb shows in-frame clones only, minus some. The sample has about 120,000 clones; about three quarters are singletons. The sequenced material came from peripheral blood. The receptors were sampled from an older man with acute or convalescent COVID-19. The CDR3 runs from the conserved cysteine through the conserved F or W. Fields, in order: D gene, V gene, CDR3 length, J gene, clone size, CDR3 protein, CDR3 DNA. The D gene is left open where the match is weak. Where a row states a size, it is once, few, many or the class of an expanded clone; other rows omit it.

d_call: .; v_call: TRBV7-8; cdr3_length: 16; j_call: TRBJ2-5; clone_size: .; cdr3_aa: CASSLFDLQGEETQYF; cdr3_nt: TGTGCCAGCAGCTTATTTGATCTACAGGGAGAAGAGACCCAGTACTTC
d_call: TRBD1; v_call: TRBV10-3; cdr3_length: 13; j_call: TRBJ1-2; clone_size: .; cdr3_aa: CAISEGGADGYTF; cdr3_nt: TGTGCCATCAGTGAAGGGGGCGCGGATGGCTACACCTTC
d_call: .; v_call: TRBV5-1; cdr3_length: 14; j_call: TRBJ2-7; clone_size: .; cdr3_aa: CASSLIGSEGEQYF; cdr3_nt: TGCGCCAGCAGCTTGATAGGGAGTGAAGGCGAGCAGTACTTC
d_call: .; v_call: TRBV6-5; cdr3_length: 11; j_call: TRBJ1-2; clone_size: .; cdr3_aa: CASQGSDGYTF; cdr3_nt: TGTGCCAGCCAAGGCAGCGATGGCTACACCTTC
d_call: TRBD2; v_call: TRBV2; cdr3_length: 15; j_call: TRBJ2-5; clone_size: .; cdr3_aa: CASSEAHRTRVAQYF; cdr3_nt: TGTGCCAGCAGTGAAGCGCATAGGACTAGAGTAGCCCAGTACTTC
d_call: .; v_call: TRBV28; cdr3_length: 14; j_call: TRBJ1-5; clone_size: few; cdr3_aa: CASSPGGGNQPQHF; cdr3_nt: TGTGCCAGCAGTCCCGGGGGGGGCAATCAGCCCCAGCATTTT
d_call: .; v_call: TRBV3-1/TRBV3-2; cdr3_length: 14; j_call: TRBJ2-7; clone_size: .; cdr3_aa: CASSQDDSSYEQYF; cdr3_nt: TGTGCCAGCAGCCAAGACGACTCCTCCTACGAGCAGTACTTC
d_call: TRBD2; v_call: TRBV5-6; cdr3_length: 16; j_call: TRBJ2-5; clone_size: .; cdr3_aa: CASSSAGLADQETQYF; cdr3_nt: TGTGCCAGCAGCTCCGCGGGACTAGCGGACCAAGAGACCCAGTACTTC
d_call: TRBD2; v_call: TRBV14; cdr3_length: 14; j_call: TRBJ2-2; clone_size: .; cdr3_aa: CASSWREHTGELFF; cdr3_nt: TGTGCCAGCAGCTGGCGGGAGCACACCGGGGAGCTGTTTTTT
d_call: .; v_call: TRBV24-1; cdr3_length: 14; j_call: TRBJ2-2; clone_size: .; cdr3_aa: CATSAWGESGELFF; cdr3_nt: TGTGCCACCAGTGCGTGGGGAGAAAGCGGGGAGCTGTTTTTT
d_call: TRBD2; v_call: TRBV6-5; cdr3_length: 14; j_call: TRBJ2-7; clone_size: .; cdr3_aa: CASRPGTSSYEQYF; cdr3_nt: TGTGCCAGCAGGCCCGGGACTAGCTCCTACGAGCAGTACTTC
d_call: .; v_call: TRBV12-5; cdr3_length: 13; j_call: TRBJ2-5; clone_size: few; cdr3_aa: CASGPRGQETQYF; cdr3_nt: TGTGCTAGTGGCCCTAGGGGGCAAGAGACCCAGTACTTC
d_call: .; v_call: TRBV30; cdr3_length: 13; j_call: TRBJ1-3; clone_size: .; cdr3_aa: CAWSLNSGNTIYF; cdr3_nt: TGTGCCTGGAGTCTTAATTCTGGAAACACCATATATTTT
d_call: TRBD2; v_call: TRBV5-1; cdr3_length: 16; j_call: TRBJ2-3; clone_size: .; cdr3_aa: CASSPQGGGTSDTQYF; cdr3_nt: TGCGCCAGCAGCCCACAGGGCGGGGGGACCTCAGATACGCAGTATTTT
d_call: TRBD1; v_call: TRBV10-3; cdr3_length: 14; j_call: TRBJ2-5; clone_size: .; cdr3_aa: CAARDREFVETQYF; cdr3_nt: TGTGCCGCTCGGGACAGGGAATTTGTTGAGACCCAGTACTTC
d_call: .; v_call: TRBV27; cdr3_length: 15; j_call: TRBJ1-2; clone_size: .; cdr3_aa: CASRLRQAQNYGYTF; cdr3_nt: TGTGCCAGCAGACTTAGACAGGCGCAAAACTATGGCTACACCTTC
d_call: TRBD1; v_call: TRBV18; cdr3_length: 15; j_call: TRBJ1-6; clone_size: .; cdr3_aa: CASSPQGTENSPLHF; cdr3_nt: TGTGCCAGCTCACCACAGGGGACAGAGAATTCACCCCTCCACTTT
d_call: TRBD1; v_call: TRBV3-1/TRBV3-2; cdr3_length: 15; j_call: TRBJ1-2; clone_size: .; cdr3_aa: CASSQGGQGLYGYTF; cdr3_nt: TGTGCCAGCAGCCAAGGTGGACAGGGTTTATATGGCTACACCTTC
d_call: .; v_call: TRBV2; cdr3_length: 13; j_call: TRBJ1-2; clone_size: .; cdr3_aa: CASSEGAPRGYTF; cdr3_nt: TGTGCCAGCAGTGAAGGGGCGCCCCGTGGCTACACCTTC
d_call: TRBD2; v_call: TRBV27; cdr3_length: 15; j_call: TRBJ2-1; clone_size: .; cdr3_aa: CASSPGTSGNNEQFF; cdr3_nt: TGTGCCAGCAGCCCCGGGACTAGCGGGAACAATGAGCAGTTCTTC
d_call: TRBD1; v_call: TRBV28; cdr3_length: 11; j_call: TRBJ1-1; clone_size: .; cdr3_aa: CATQGVTEAFF; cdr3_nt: TGTGCCACCCAGGGGGTCACTGAAGCTTTCTTT
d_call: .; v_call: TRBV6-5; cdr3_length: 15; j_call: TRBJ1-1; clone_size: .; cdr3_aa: CASSYSVDMNTEAFF; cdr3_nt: TGTGCCAGCAGTTACTCGGTAGATATGAACACTGAAGCTTTCTTT
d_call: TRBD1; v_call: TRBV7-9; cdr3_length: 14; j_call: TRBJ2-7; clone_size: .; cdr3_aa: CASSSYGQAYEQYF; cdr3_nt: TGTGCCAGCAGCTCGTACGGACAGGCCTACGAGCAGTACTTC
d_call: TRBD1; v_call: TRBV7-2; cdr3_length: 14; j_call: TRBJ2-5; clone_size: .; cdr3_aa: CASSLDRDQETQYF; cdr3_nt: TGTGCCAGCAGCCTTGACAGGGACCAAGAGACCCAGTACTTC